This T cell receptor beta chain was obtained from a study of T cells in Graves' hyperthyroidism and ophthalmopathy. About the study: At initial diagnosis, before any treatment had begun, peripheral blood was obtained. Study conclusions and caveats: Ophthalmopathy could be told apart from stable hyperthyroidism with a 13 V-J model.

With V trimmed by 7 bases and J by 4 bases, 5 bases remained unmatched. This CDR3 region has 15 residues. Germline CDR1 and CDR2: LNHDA and SQIVND (reference sequence). Lactation, pregnancy, other autoimmune disease or uncontrolled infection excluded patients. PBMCs were sourced from approximately 10 ml fresh peripheral blood. Regions amplified from RNA transcripts were the TCR beta CDR3 regions. During a first-round RT-PCR of the TCR CDR3, the HTBI primer set was used. TCRdb reprocessed the multiplex PCR reads via MiXCR and lists one record per CDR3 protein. This table has roughly 500,000 distinct CDR3 sequences, around a fifth appearing once. This clonotype was counted ten times or more. The antigen is not known.

The sample comprised blood. The receptor comes from a woman in her seventies with Graves' ophthalmopathy. The gene calls are TRBV19 and TRBJ2-3, with 13 bases that match TRBD2. The CDR3 protein is CASTGLAGAPDTQYF. The CDR3 bases are TGTGCCAGTACCGGACTAGCGGGAGCTCCAGATACGCAGTATTTT. The whole variable domain, remainder taken from reference TRBV19 and TRBJ2-3, is DGGITQSPKYLFRKEGQNVTLSCEQNLNHDAMYWYRQDPGQGLRLIYYSQIVNDFQKGDIAEGYSVSREKKESFPLTVTSAQKNPTAFYLCASTGLAGAPDTQYFGPGTRLTVL.